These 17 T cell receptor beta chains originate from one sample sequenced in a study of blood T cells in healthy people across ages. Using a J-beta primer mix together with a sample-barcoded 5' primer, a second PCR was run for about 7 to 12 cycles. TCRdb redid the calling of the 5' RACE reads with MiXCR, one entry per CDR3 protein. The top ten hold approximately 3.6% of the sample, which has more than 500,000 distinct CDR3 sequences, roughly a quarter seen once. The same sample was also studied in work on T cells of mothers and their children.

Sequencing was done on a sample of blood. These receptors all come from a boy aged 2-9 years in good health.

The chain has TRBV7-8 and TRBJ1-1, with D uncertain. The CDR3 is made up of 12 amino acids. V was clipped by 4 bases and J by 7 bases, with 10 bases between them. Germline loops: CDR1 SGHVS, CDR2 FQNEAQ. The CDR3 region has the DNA TGTGCCAGCAGCTCAACCGGGGATGAAGCTTTCTTT. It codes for CASSSTGDEAFF.

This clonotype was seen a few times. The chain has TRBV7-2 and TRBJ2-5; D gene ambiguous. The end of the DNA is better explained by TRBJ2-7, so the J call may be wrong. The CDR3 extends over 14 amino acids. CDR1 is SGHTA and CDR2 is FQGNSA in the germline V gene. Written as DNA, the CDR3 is TGTGCCAGCAGCTTAGGAGAGTACTCCTACGAGCAGTACTTC. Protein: CASSLGEYSYEQYF.

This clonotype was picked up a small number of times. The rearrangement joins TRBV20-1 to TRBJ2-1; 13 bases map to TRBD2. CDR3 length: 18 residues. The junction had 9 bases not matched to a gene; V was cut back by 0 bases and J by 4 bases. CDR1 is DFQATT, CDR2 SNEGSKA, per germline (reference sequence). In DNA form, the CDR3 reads TGCAGTGCTAGAGATAGGGGACTAGCGGGGCTTTCGTACAATGAGCAGTTCTTC. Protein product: CSARDRGLAGLSYNEQFF.

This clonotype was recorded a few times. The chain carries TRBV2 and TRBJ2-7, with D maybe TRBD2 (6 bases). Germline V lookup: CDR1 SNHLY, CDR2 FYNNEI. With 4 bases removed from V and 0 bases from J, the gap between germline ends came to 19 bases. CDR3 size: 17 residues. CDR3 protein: CASSVQGLYDSSYEQYF. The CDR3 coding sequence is TGTGCCAGCAGTGTTCAGGGACTTTACGATAGCTCCTACGAGCAGTACTTC.

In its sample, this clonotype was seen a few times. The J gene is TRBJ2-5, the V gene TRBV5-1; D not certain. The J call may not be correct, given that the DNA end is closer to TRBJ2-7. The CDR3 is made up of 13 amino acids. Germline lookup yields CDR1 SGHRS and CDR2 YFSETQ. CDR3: CASSPVGSYEQYF. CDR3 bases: TGCGCCAGCAGCCCGGTGGGGTCCTACGAGCAGTACTTC.

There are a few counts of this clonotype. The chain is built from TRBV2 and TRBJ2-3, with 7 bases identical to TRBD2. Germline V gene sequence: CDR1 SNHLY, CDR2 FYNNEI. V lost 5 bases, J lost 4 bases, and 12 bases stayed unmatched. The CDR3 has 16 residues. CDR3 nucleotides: TGTGCCAGCAGTTTGGGGGGGTACAGTAGCGCAGATACGCAGTATTTT. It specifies CASSLGGYSSADTQYF.

In DNA form, the CDR3 reads TGTGCCAGCAGTTACTGGGCGGAAGAGACCCAGTACTTC. Protein product: CASSYWAEETQYF. The chain recombines TRBV6-6 with TRBJ2-5; D unclear. Germline V gives CDR1 MNHNY, CDR2 SVGAGI (reference sequence). With 1 base removed from V and 3 bases from J, the gap between germline ends came to 6 bases. The CDR3 consists of 13 residues.

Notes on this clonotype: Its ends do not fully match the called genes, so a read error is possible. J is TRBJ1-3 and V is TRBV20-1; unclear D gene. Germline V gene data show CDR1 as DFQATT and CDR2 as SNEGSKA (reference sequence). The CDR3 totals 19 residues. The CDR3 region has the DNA TGCAGTACTAGACATCCGCCTAGGTCAGGCACATCCTCTGGAAACACCATATATTTT. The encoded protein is CSTRHPPRSGTSSGNTIYF.

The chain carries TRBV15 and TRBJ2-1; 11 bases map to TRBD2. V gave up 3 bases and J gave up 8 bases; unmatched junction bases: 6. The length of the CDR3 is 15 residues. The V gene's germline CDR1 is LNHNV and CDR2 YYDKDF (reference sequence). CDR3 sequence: CATSSSTSGIYEQFF. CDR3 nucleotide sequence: TGTGCCACCAGCAGCTCGACTAGCGGGATCTATGAGCAGTTCTTC.

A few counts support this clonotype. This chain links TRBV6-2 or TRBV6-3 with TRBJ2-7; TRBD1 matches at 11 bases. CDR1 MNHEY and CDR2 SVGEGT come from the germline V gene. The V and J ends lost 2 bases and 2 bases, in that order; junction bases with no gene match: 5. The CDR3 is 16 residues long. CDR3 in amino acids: CASSYAGQGGTYEQYF. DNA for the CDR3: TGTGCCAGCAGTTACGCGGGACAGGGGGGAACCTACGAGCAGTACTTC.

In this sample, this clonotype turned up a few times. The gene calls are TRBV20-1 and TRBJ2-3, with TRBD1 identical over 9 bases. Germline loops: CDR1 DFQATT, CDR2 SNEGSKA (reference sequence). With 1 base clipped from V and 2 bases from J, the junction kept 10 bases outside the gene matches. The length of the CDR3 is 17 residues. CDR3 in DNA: TGCAGTGCTAGAGCCGAAAGGGGACAGGGCTACACAGATACGCAGTATTTT. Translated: CSARAERGQGYTDTQYF.

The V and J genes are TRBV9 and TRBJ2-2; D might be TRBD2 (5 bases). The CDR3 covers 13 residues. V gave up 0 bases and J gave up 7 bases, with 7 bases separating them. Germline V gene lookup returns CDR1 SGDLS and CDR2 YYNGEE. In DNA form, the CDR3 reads TGTGCCAGCAGCGTAGGCGGGTACGGGGAGCTGTTTTTT. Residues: CASSVGGYGELFF.

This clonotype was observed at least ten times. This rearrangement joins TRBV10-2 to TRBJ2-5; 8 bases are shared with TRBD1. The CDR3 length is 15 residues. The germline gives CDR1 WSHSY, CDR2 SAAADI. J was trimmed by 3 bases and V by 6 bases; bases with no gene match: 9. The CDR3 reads CASRAGQGWEETQYF. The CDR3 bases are TGCGCCAGCAGGGCAGGACAGGGATGGGAAGAGACCCAGTACTTC.

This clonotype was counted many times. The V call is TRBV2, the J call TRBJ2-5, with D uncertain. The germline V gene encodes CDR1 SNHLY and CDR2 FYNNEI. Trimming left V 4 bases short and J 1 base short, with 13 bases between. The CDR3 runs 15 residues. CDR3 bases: TGTGCCAGCAGTGCCGCAGGATTCAGCCAAGAGACCCAGTACTTC. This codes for CASSAAGFSQETQYF. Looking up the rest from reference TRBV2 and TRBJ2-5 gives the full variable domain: EPEVTQTPSHQVTQMGQEVILRCVPISNHLYFYWYRQILGQKVEFLVSFYNNEISEKSEIFDDQFSVERPDGSNFTLKIRSTKLEDSAMYFCASSAAGFSQETQYFGPGTRLLVL.

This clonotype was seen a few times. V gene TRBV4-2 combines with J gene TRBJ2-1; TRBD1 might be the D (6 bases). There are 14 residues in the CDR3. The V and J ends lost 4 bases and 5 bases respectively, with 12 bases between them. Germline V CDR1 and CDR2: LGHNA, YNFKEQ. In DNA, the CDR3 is TGTGCCAGCAGCCCCCCCAGGGGCGACAATGAGCAGTTCTTC. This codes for CASSPPRGDNEQFF.

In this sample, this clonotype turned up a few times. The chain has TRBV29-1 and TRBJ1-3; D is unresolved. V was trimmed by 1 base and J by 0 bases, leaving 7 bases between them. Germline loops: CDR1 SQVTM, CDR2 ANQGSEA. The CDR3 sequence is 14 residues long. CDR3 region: CSVEGDSSGNTIYF. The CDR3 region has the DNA TGCAGCGTTGAAGGGGATAGCTCTGGAAACACCATATATTTT.

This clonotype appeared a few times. CDR3 amino acids: CASSQERPPGNTIYF. Written as DNA, the CDR3 is TGCGCCAGCAGCCAAGAAAGACCACCTGGAAACACCATATATTTT. The V and J genes are TRBV4-1 and TRBJ1-3; D remains unclear. This CDR3 is 15 amino acids long. V was clipped by 0 bases and J by 2 bases, with 8 bases between them. The germline V gene encodes CDR1 MGHRA and CDR2 YSYEKL.